This T cell receptor beta chain derives from a study of blood T cells in healthy people across ages. General study findings and limits: With naive T cell percentage, TCR beta diversity showed a strong correlation.

Germline values: CDR1 GTSNPN, CDR2 SVGIG (reference sequence). This CDR3 has 14 amino acids. This clonotype was detected a few times. Its target is not known. A J-beta primer mix and a sample-barcoded 5' primer were used in a second PCR of about 7 to 12 cycles. TCRdb fed the 5' RACE reads into MiXCR, producing one record per CDR3 protein. The table has hundreds of thousands of distinct CDR3 sequences, around 24% seen once. These data also featured in a second study, about T cells of mothers and their children. Per that paper: Each child gave 2.5 million to 3.5 million TCR beta CDR3 reads (each mother, over 9 million). Related mother and child pairs showed slightly greater overlap (not significant) than unrelated pairs did.

This clonotype was obtained from a boy aged 5-17 years in good health. The material sequenced was blood. This chain uses TRBV30 with TRBJ2-5; 9 positions match TRBD2. The tail of the sequence fits TRBJ2-7 better, so the J call may be wrong. The CDR3 sequence is CAWKLAGSPYEQYF. Written as DNA, the CDR3 is TGTGCCTGGAAGCTAGCGGGGTCCCCCTACGAGCAGTACTTC.